These T cell receptor beta chains were read from a single sample in a study of blood T cell dynamics during melanoma immunotherapy. Profiled with immunoSEQ multiplex PCR; TCRdb holds only in-frame clones, not every one. Of about 11,000 clones listed, 80% to 85% are singletons. The material was blood, obtained from a patient treated with checkpoint blockade. All receptors derive from a human donor with melanoma. Each CDR3 is given with its conserved first and last residue. D genes are given only for firm matches. Where a row states a size, it is once, few, many or the class of an expanded clone; other rows omit it.

V	D	J	size	CDR3	DNA
TRBV7-9	TRBD1	TRBJ1-2	NA	CASSGGQGHGYTF	TGTGCCAGCAGCGGGGGACAGGGGCATGGCTACACCTTC
TRBV21-1	NA	TRBJ1-1	once	CASSNSGGYLRNTEAFF	TGTGCCAGCAGCAATTCGGGGGGGTATCTAAGGAACACTGAAGCTTTCTTT
TRBV4-3	NA	TRBJ2-1	NA	CASSQGTNEQFF	TGCGCCAGCAGCCAGGGAACCAATGAGCAGTTCTTC
TRBV6-5	TRBD2	TRBJ2-1	NA	CASSYNGGAYEQFF	TGTGCCAGCAGTTATAACGGGGGGGCCTATGAGCAGTTCTTC
TRBV5-1	NA	TRBJ2-6	NA	CASSLGDSSSSGANVLTF	TGCGCCAGCAGCTTGGGGGACTCGTCCAGCTCTGGGGCCAACGTCCTGACTTTC
TRBV4-1	NA	TRBJ2-2	NA	CASSQVGGPTGELFF	TGCGCCAGCAGCCAAGTGGGGGGGCCCACCGGGGAGCTGTTTTTT
TRBV7-8	TRBD2	TRBJ2-1	NA	CASSSFGSGGYYNEQFF	TGTGCCAGCAGCTCCTTCGGTAGCGGGGGATATTACAATGAGCAGTTCTTC
TRBV28	TRBD1	TRBJ2-5	NA	CASSLDRGGETQYF	TGTGCCAGCAGTCTCGACAGGGGAGGAGAGACCCAGTACTTC
TRBV7-2	NA	TRBJ2-4	NA	CASSISGTVAKNIQYF	TGTGCCAGCAGCATTTCCGGGACGGTAGCCAAAAACATTCAGTACTTC
TRBV27	TRBD2	TRBJ2-2	NA	CASSFGLAGGANTGELFF	TGTGCCAGCAGTTTCGGGCTAGCGGGGGGTGCGAACACCGGGGAGCTGTTTTTT
TRBV7-1	NA	TRBJ1-5	NA	CASSEAKSNQPQHF	TGTGCCAGCAGCGAGGCGAAGAGCAATCAGCCCCAGCATTTT
TRBV5-1	TRBD1	TRBJ1-6	NA	CASSLDGQGRSPLHF	TGCGCCAGCAGCTTGGATGGACAGGGCAGGTCACCCCTCCACTTT
TRBV29-1	NA	TRBJ1-1	NA	CSVESARNTEAFF	TGCAGCGTTGAATCGGCCAGGAACACTGAAGCTTTCTTT
TRBV18	TRBD1	TRBJ2-5	NA	CASSPPVTGGRAQYF	TGTGCCAGCTCACCACCTGTGACAGGGGGCAGGGCCCAGTACTTC
TRBV7-2	TRBD2	TRBJ2-3	NA	CASSLAGGYTDTQYF	TGTGCCAGCAGCTTAGCCGGGGGGTACACAGATACGCAGTATTTT
TRBV9	NA	TRBJ2-2	NA	CASSVGSPGELFF	TGTGCCAGCAGCGTAGGCTCCCCCGGGGAGCTGTTTTTT
TRBV18	TRBD2	TRBJ2-1	once	CASSPGTSGGTRNEQFF	TGTGCCAGCTCACCTGGGACTAGCGGGGGAACGCGCAATGAGCAGTTCTTC
TRBV21-1	NA	TRBJ1-4	NA	CASSKYRDYPFF	TGTGCCAGCAGCAAATATCGGGACTATCCGTTTTTT
TRBV11-3	NA	TRBJ1-1	NA	CASSPSLQRATEAFF	TGTGCCAGCAGCCCATCCTTACAGAGAGCGACTGAAGCTTTCTTT
TRBV11-2	TRBD2	TRBJ2-5	NA	CASSLGEGSQETQYF	TGTGCCAGCAGCTTAGGGGAGGGCAGCCAAGAGACCCAGTACTTC
TRBV5-1	NA	TRBJ1-4	once	CASSSRTGYENEKLFF	TGCGCCAGCAGCTCCAGAACAGGTTATGAAAATGAAAAACTGTTTTTT
TRBV28	NA	TRBJ2-7	NA	CASSYSYEQYF	TGTGCCAGCAGTTACTCCTACGAGCAGTACTTC
TRBV12-5	NA	TRBJ2-7	NA	CASGLVSGFISYEQYF	TGTGCTAGTGGTTTGGTATCGGGGTTTATCTCCTACGAGCAGTACTTC
TRBV5-1	NA	TRBJ2-5	NA	CASSSTGFQETQYF	TGCGCCAGCAGCTCAACAGGTTTTCAAGAGACCCAGTACTTC
TRBV19	NA	TRBJ1-5	NA	CASTPIDSTYQPQHF	TGTGCCAGTACCCCCATTGACAGCACCTATCAGCCCCAGCATTTT
TRBV5-1	TRBD2	TRBJ2-3	NA	CASSFGGGTDTQYF	TGCGCCAGCAGCTTCGGCGGGGGGACAGATACGCAGTATTTT
TRBV6-1	NA	TRBJ1-3	few	CASGRMADSGNTIYF	TGTGCCAGCGGCCGGATGGCTGACTCTGGAAACACCATATATTTT
TRBV7-7	NA	TRBJ2-5	NA	CASSQTGGRETQYF	TGTGCCAGCAGCCAGACAGGTGGCCGAGAGACCCAGTACTTC
TRBV7-6	TRBD2	TRBJ2-7	NA	CASSLSGGPSYEQYF	TGTGCCAGCAGCCTTAGCGGGGGGCCTTCCTACGAGCAGTACTTC
TRBV4-1	TRBD1	TRBJ2-3	NA	CASSRLQGVDTDTQYF	TGCGCCAGCAGCCGCTTACAGGGGGTTGACACAGATACGCAGTATTTT
TRBV19	NA	TRBJ2-7	NA	CASSIGRRYEQYF	TGTGCCAGTAGTATCGGCAGGCGCTACGAGCAGTACTTC
TRBV7-8	NA	TRBJ2-3	NA	CASSSLGTQYF	TGTGCCAGCAGCTCCCTCGGTACGCAGTATTTT
TRBV5-1	NA	TRBJ1-4	NA	CASSLTGWNEKLFF	TGCGCCAGCAGCTTGACAGGGTGGAATGAAAAACTGTTTTTT